This TCR beta chain was recorded in a study of shared clonotypes between healthy human individuals. Whole-study context: Donors were two women and a few men aged 18 to 49. General study points: Clonotype sharing levels among donors were expected to vary with sequencing depth. Naive subsets typically showed greater estimated richness than memory subsets.

Selected positively for CCR7 and CD45RO-negative, naive CD8 cells excluded terminally differentiated effector memory CD45RA+ cells. Concerning this clone: Its antigen is unknown.

The CDR3 sequence is 18 residues long. Germline V gives CDR1 SNHLY, CDR2 FYNNEI. J gave up 4 bases and V 4 bases, and 10 bases lay outside the gene matches. Several immunoSEQ plates received, in even portions, the genomic DNA of each subset. TCRdb's copy holds only in-frame clones and misses some; the assay was immunoSEQ multiplex PCR. The sample contains some 2.1 million clones, 85% to 95% of which appear only once. This rearrangement joins TRBV2 to TRBJ2-7, with 16 nucleotides matching TRBD2. This receptor was identified in a young man in good health. Sequenced material: naive CD8+ T cells sorted from blood. CDR3 DNA: TGTGCCAGCAGTGGTACCGGGACTAGCGGGAGGGCGTTTTACGAGCAGTACTTC. This gives the protein CASSGTGTSGRAFYEQYF.